This passage covers 16 T cell receptor beta chains from one sample sequenced in a study of T cells after yellow fever vaccination. TCRdb reprocessed the 5' RACE reads via MiXCR and lists one record per CDR3 protein. The table lists just over 250,000 distinct CDR3 sequences, roughly 5.2% of them singletons. Sequencing used CD4+ T cells sorted from PBMCs, obtained on the day of the yellow fever booster vaccination. The origin of the receptors is a man younger than 30 who received the YFV17D yellow fever vaccine.

This clonotype has just a few counts. The V and J genes are TRBV6-1 and TRBJ1-2; 12 bases line up with TRBD1. CDR3 length: 16 amino acids. V was pared by 9 bases and J by 3 bases, with 11 bases of the junction left unmatched. CDR1 MNHNS and CDR2 SASEGT come from the germline V gene. CDR3 in amino acids: CASITPGQGADYGYTF. In DNA, the CDR3 is TGTGCCAGTATTACCCCGGGACAGGGGGCAGACTATGGCTACACCTTC.

There are many counts of this clonotype. The CDR3: CSARVQSTDGYTF. CDR3 nucleotide sequence: TGCAGTGCTAGGGTCCAGTCCACCGATGGCTACACCTTC. The chain couples TRBV20-1 to TRBJ1-2; D unclear. The CDR3 length is 13 residues. Germline V gene sequence: CDR1 DFQATT, CDR2 SNEGSKA (reference sequence). V lost 3 bases and J lost 6, with 14 bases in between.

The V call is TRBV10-3, the J call TRBJ1-2; weak D call: TRBD1 (5 bases). Germline V lookup: CDR1 ENHRY, CDR2 SYGVKD. The CDR3 runs to 13 residues. The V end lost 10 bases, the J end lost 3 bases, and 15 bases lay between the germline ends. DNA of the CDR3: TGTGCCACCCTCGGGACGGAAGACTATGGCTACACCTTC. Protein: CATLGTEDYGYTF.

This clonotype came up many times. This chain uses TRBV6-6 with TRBJ1-1, with TRBD1 as a possible D gene (5 bases). Per the germline V gene, CDR1 is MNHNY and CDR2 is SVGAGI (reference sequence). V lost 2 bases to trimming and J lost 7 bases, with 8 bases between them. The CDR3 runs to 12 residues. This chain's CDR3 is CASSYTGNEAFF. The DNA for the CDR3 is TGTGCCAGCAGTTACACAGGAAATGAAGCTTTCTTT.

This clonotype has a count of ten or more. The chain combines TRBV4-3 with TRBJ2-2; 9 nucleotides match TRBD2. Per germline, CDR1 LGHNA and CDR2 YSLEER. Trimming removed 4 bases from V and 2 bases from J; junction bases left unmatched: 8. The CDR3 has 17 amino acids. CDR3 loop: CASSPTIAGANTGELFF. Here the CDR3 DNA reads TGCGCCAGCAGCCCAACCATAGCGGGAGCTAACACCGGGGAGCTGTTTTTT.

The sample holds a few counts of this clonotype. The V call is TRBV19, the J call TRBJ2-1; D is uncertain. V was cut by 5 bases and J by 8 bases, with 13 bases left in between. Germline lookup yields CDR1 LNHDA and CDR2 SQIVND (reference sequence). This CDR3 has 13 residues. CDR3 sequence reads: CASSYRQSDEQFF. DNA of the CDR3: TGTGCCAGTAGTTACCGCCAGTCTGATGAGCAGTTCTTC.

This clonotype has ten or more counts. The V gene is TRBV9, the J gene TRBJ2-1, with 10 bases that match TRBD2. Germline V gene lookup returns CDR1 SGDLS and CDR2 YYNGEE. The CDR3 contains 17 residues. The V segment lost 0 bases and the J segment 8 bases; nucleotides outside the gene matches: 11. This CDR3 reads CASSVGAASGGAHEQFF. In DNA form, the CDR3 reads TGTGCCAGCAGCGTAGGAGCCGCAAGCGGGGGGGCCCATGAGCAGTTCTTC.

In its sample, this clonotype was seen a few times. The CDR3 spells CASRGELATSETQYF. For the CDR3, the DNA is TGTGCCAGCAGGGGGGAACTAGCGACTTCAGAGACCCAGTACTTC. The chain couples TRBV27 to TRBJ2-5, with 7 bases that match TRBD2. The CDR3 sequence is 15 residues long. V lost 6 bases to trimming and J lost 4 bases; unmatched junction nucleotides: 11. Germline lookup yields CDR1 MNHEY and CDR2 SMNVEV (reference sequence).

This clonotype was detected ten times or more. This sequence joins TRBV7-2 and TRBJ2-7; perhaps TRBD2 as D (5 bases). The germline gives CDR1 SGHTA, CDR2 FQGNSA. V was clipped by 3 bases and J by 0 bases, with 9 bases between them. The CDR3 is 14 amino acids. The CDR3 is CASSFSGSSYEQYF. CDR3 DNA: TGTGCCAGCAGCTTCTCGGGGAGCTCCTACGAGCAGTACTTC.

There are a few counts of this clonotype. The chain employs TRBV5-6 and TRBJ2-1, with TRBD2 matching over 9 bases. V lost 4 bases to trimming and J lost 4 bases; unmatched junction nucleotides: 9. This CDR3 has 16 amino acids. Germline V gives CDR1 SGHDT, CDR2 YYEEEE. The CDR3 DNA is TGTGCCAGCAGCGTGAGGGGGCTAGCGGGGTACAATGAGCAGTTCTTC. Protein product: CASSVRGLAGYNEQFF. The full variable domain, in which reference TRBV5-6 and TRBJ2-1 provide the parts outside the CDR3, is DAGVTQSPTHLIKTRGQQVTLRCSPKSGHDTVSWYQQALGQGPQFIFQYYEEEERQRGNFPDRFSGHQFPNYSSELNVNALLLGDSALYLCASSVRGLAGYNEQFFGPGTRLTVL.

V gene TRBV6-5 combines with J gene TRBJ2-3; tentatively, D is TRBD2 (7 bases). V was pared by 6 bases and J by 2 bases, with 18 bases between. The length of the CDR3 is 16 residues. CDR1 is MNHEY and CDR2 is SVGAGI in the germline V gene. The CDR3 spells CASSRRGGDLTDTQYF. The DNA of the CDR3 is TGTGCCAGCAGCCGTCGAGGGGGGGATCTCACAGATACGCAGTATTTT.

This clonotype came up a few times. The gene calls are TRBV5-4 and TRBJ1-5, with TRBD1 matching over 7 bases. Per the germline V gene, CDR1 is SGHNT and CDR2 is YYREEE (reference sequence). This CDR3 is 14 amino acids long. V lost 2 bases, J lost 5 bases, and 4 bases stayed unmatched. CDR3 loop: CASSLGGGDQPQHF. CDR3 bases: TGTGCCAGCAGCTTAGGAGGGGGCGATCAGCCCCAGCATTTT.

This clonotype was seen more than once but under ten times. The chain joins TRBV7-6 to TRBJ2-7; 11 bases are a match to TRBD2. CDR3 length equals 16 residues. Trimming at V came to 6 bases and at J to 0 bases, leaving 7 bases not matched to a gene. CDR1 and CDR2 from the germline V gene are SGHVS and FNYEAQ. CDR3 nucleotides: TGTGCCAGCAGTTCCGGGACTAGCGGCTACTCCTACGAGCAGTACTTC. As protein: CASSSGTSGYSYEQYF.

CDR3: CASRRAVNTEAFF. CDR3 nucleotide sequence: TGTGCCAGCCGCAGAGCGGTGAACACTGAAGCTTTCTTT. V and J are TRBV25-1 and TRBJ1-1; D unclear. V lost 8 bases and J lost 0, with 10 bases in between. This CDR3 comprises 13 residues. Germline loops: CDR1 MGHDK, CDR2 SYGVNS. Drawing the rest from reference TRBV25-1 and TRBJ1-1, the complete variable domain is EADIYQTPRYLVIGTGKKITLECSQTMGHDKMYWYQQDPGMELHLIHYSYGVNSTEKGDLSSESTVSRIRTEHFPLTLESARPSHTSQYLCASRRAVNTEAFFGQGTRLTVV.

This clonotype was found a few times. This chain connects TRBV28 to TRBJ1-1; D remains ambiguous. From germline, CDR1 is MDHEN and CDR2 SYDVKM. The germline V and J ends were trimmed by 2 bases and 5 bases, with 6 bases remaining between them. This CDR3 region has 12 residues. The CDR3 sequence: CASSLPGTEAFF. The DNA of the CDR3 is TGTGCCAGCAGTTTACCCGGGACTGAAGCTTTCTTT.

CDR3 region: CAISESVNTGELFF. For the CDR3, the DNA is TGTGCCATCAGTGAGTCGGTGAACACCGGGGAGCTGTTTTTT. The chain links TRBV10-3 to TRBJ2-2; D not certain. Germline assignment: CDR1 ENHRY and CDR2 SYGVKD. This CDR3 has 14 residues. V lost 0 bases and J lost 1, with 3 bases in between.